The rows below give T cell receptor beta chains drawn from one sample of a study of OX40 agonist ivuxolimab in advanced cancers. Sequencing was performed with immunoSEQ multiplex PCR; in TCRdb, only in-frame clones are kept and a portion is missing. This table holds about 79,000 clones, less than 95% found once. The sample here was CD4+ or CD8+ T cells sorted from blood, taken in a trial of the OX40 agonist ivuxolimab. The receptors derive from an adult with an advanced solid tumor such as melanoma, head and neck, liver or kidney cancer. Both conserved end residues are part of each CDR3. The order of the fields is D gene, J gene, V gene, clone size, CDR3 protein, CDR3 DNA. A D gene is named only where the DNA matches it firmly. Clone sizes are given selectively: once, few, many, or a class where the clone is expanded.

>-|TRBJ1-1|TRBV5-4|few
CASSLGRDTEAFF
TGTGCCAGCAGCTTGGGGCGGGACACTGAAGCTTTCTTT
>TRBD1|TRBJ1-2|TRBV6-1|-
CASSVGQGDGYTF
TGTGCCAGCAGTGTGGGACAGGGGGATGGCTACACCTTC
>TRBD2|TRBJ2-1|TRBV6-5|-
CASSYSRLAGKNEQFF
TGTGCCAGCAGTTACTCGAGACTAGCGGGGAAGAATGAGCAGTTCTTC
>TRBD2|TRBJ2-5|TRBV10-3|-
CAISESGGIETQYF
TGTGCCATCAGTGAGTCGGGGGGGATAGAGACCCAGTACTTC
>TRBD1|TRBJ1-5|TRBV6-1|once
CASWRQGGQPQHF
TGTGCCAGCTGGAGGCAGGGGGGTCAGCCCCAGCATTTT
>-|TRBJ1-2|TRBV5-1|once
CASSSGRRYGYTF
TGCGCCAGCAGCTCAGGACGGCGCTATGGCTACACCTTC
>TRBD1|TRBJ1-5|TRBV6-5|-
CASSSYRGLQPQHF
TGTGCCAGCAGTTCGTACAGGGGGTTACAGCCCCAGCATTTT
>-|TRBJ2-3|TRBV9|-
CASSVRKEDTQYF
TGTGCCAGCAGCGTCCGGAAAGAGGATACGCAGTATTTT
>-|TRBJ1-5|TRBV2|-
CASGRGSGNQPQHF
TGTGCCAGCGGAAGAGGGTCCGGCAATCAGCCCCAGCATTTT
>-|TRBJ2-3|TRBV11-3|once
CASSLDGNTDTQYF
TGTGCCAGCAGCTTAGACGGAAACACAGATACGCAGTATTTT
>TRBD2|TRBJ2-3|TRBV4-2|-
CASSQGLAGVASTDTQYF
TGTGCCAGCAGCCAAGGACTAGCGGGGGTAGCTAGCACAGATACGCAGTATTTT
>-|TRBJ2-3|TRBV9|-
CASSVDFSTDTQYF
TGTGCCAGCAGCGTAGACTTCAGCACAGATACGCAGTATTTT
>-|TRBJ1-2|TRBV6-1|few
CASSVEAPYGYTF
TGTGCCAGCAGTGTAGAGGCTCCGTATGGCTACACCTTC
>-|TRBJ1-2|TRBV7-2|-
CASSLGQRIYGYTF
TGTGCCAGCAGCTTAGGACAGAGGATCTATGGCTACACCTTC
>-|TRBJ1-3|TRBV28|once
CASSFGNTIYF
TGTGCCAGCAGTTTTGGGAACACCATATATTTT
>-|TRBJ1-6|TRBV10-1|once
CASSGGGGSPLHF
TGCGCCAGCAGTGGTGGGGGTGGTTCACCCCTCCACTTT
>TRBD2|TRBJ2-4|TRBV5-4|-
CASSLGPGGKNIQYF
TGTGCCAGCAGCTTGGGTCCGGGGGGGAAGAACATTCAGTACTTC
>TRBD2|TRBJ2-1|TRBV2|-
CASSGIALSGGAGNEQFF
TGTGCCAGCAGTGGGATCGCCCTAAGCGGGGGGGCGGGGAATGAGCAGTTCTTC
>-|TRBJ1-1|TRBV28|-
CASSLDQGSAFF
TGTGCCAGCAGTTTAGACCAGGGATCGGCTTTCTTT
>-|TRBJ2-2|TRBV11-3|-
CASSLARGSTGELFF
TGTGCCAGCAGCTTAGCCCGGGGAAGCACCGGGGAGCTGTTTTTT
>-|TRBJ2-3|TRBV5-4|-
CASSSHTDTQYF
TGTGCCAGCAGTTCTCACACAGATACGCAGTATTTT
>-|TRBJ2-7|TRBV15|-
CATSRGFQLDSYEQYF
TGTGCCACCAGCAGAGGGTTCCAACTGGACTCCTACGAGCAGTACTTC
>-|TRBJ1-6|TRBV6-5|-
CASSAVAYSPLHF
TGTGCCAGCAGTGCCGTGGCCTATTCACCCCTCCACTTT
>-|TRBJ1-5|TRBV6-5|-
CASSYKPGNQPQHF
TGTGCCAGCAGTTACAAGCCTGGCAATCAGCCCCAGCATTTT
>-|TRBJ1-3|TRBV30|-
CAWSVQPGNTIYF
TGTGCCTGGAGTGTACAGCCTGGAAACACCATATATTTT
>-|TRBJ1-6|TRBV6-1|-
CASSSSVSPLHF
TGTGCCAGCAGTTCCTCCGTTTCACCCCTCCACTTT
>TRBD1|TRBJ2-7|TRBV10-3|-
CAVMAGQGAYEQYF
TGTGCCGTTATGGCGGGACAGGGGGCTTACGAGCAGTACTTC
>-|TRBJ1-1|TRBV5-8|once
CASSLQGSTEAFF
TGTGCCAGCAGCTTGCAGGGAAGCACTGAAGCTTTCTTT
>TRBD1|TRBJ1-1|TRBV5-4|-
CASSIQGQLNTEAFF
TGTGCCAGCAGCATACAGGGACAGCTGAACACTGAAGCTTTCTTT
>-|TRBJ2-5|TRBV30|-
CAWSVKGGETQYF
TGTGCCTGGAGTGTAAAGGGGGGAGAGACCCAGTACTTC
>-|TRBJ2-7|TRBV6-1|-
CASILKAAASYEQYF
TGTGCCAGCATTCTCAAGGCGGCAGCCAGCTACGAGCAGTACTTC
>-|TRBJ1-6|TRBV30|-
CAWSVQSVRQYNSPLHF
TGTGCCTGGAGTGTACAATCCGTACGGCAGTATAATTCACCCCTCCACTTT
>-|TRBJ2-5|TRBV19|-
CASSHMETQYF
TGTGCCAGTAGTCATATGGAGACCCAGTACTTC
>-|TRBJ1-1|TRBV6-5|once
CASSYMSFTEAFF
TGTGCCAGCAGTTACATGAGTTTCACTGAAGCTTTCTTT
>TRBD1|TRBJ1-6|TRBV6-1|few
CASSEDRGRSPLHF
TGTGCCAGCAGTGAAGACAGGGGTCGTTCACCCCTCCACTTT
>TRBD2|TRBJ2-4|TRBV7-9|-
CASSARTSGGLLGNIQYF
TGTGCCAGCAGCGCCCGGACTAGCGGGGGGTTGCTTGGGAACATTCAGTACTTC
>TRBD2|TRBJ2-2|TRBV6-1|-
CASSEKFGGTGELFF
TGTGCCAGCAGCGAAAAATTCGGGGGGACCGGGGAGCTGTTTTTT
>TRBD1|TRBJ2-3|TRBV28|once
CASINRGSTDTQYF
TGTGCCAGCATAAACAGGGGGAGCACAGATACGCAGTATTTT
>-|TRBJ2-3|TRBV18|-
CASSPYADTQYF
TGTGCCAGCTCACCATATGCAGATACGCAGTATTTT
>TRBD2|TRBJ2-5|TRBV10-3|-
CASHSGVYQETQYF
TGTGCCAGTCATAGCGGGGTATACCAAGAGACCCAGTACTTC
>-|TRBJ2-7|TRBV5-7|-
CASSLNDWTGSYEQYF
TGTGCCAGCAGCTTGAATGATTGGACGGGCTCCTACGAGCAGTACTTC
>-|TRBJ1-6|TRBV18|-
CASSLSTTDKTYNSPLHF
TGTGCCAGCTCACTTTCTACGACAGATAAGACATATAATTCACCCCTCCACTTT
>TRBD2|TRBJ2-3|TRBV7-9|-
CASSPGQAGSRTDTQYF
TGTGCCAGCAGTCCAGGGCAAGCGGGGAGTCGCACAGATACGCAGTATTTT
>-|TRBJ1-1|TRBV21-1|-
CASSLHALRGWAEAFF
TGTGCCAGCAGCCTTCATGCCCTCAGGGGCTGGGCTGAAGCTTTCTTT
>-|TRBJ1-1|TRBV19|few
CASSMGAGFGAFF
TGTGCCAGTAGTATGGGGGCGGGTTTTGGGGCTTTCTTT
>-|TRBJ1-5|TRBV5-8|-
CASSLMGISNQPQHF
TGTGCCAGCAGCTTGATGGGGATTAGCAATCAGCCCCAGCATTTT